This TCR beta chain originates from a study of shared T cell receptors in the human thymus (dated by TCRdb to about 2021). At the level of the whole study: The study examined how self-reactive, shared T-cell receptor alpha chains are generated in the human thymus.

To prepare the library, the immunoSEQ multiplex PCR assay was applied. This is the immuneACCESS table as TCRdb keeps it, with only in-frame sequences that have V and J called. A part of the clones is gone; compared with another copy, unresolved V genes explain less than half, and the rest is unexplained. The sample table holds more than 550,000 clones, of which 70% to 90% were seen once. Roughly 0.0089% of the sample is taken by the ten largest. In this sample, this clone turned up once. This receptor's antigen is unknown. Qualities for individual bases were not recorded, and no much larger clone is one base off. The germline V gene specifies MNHNS as CDR1 and SASEGT as CDR2. Including cysteine and phenylalanine, the CDR3 has 15 amino acids. CDR3 DNA is the only sequence kept; it has 45 bases, read in frame from the first base. The germline ends are 14 bases apart after V is trimmed by 2 bases and J by 6 bases.

This sample also appeared in a second study, on human thymus T cells. From that second study: Donors were immunologically healthy infants undergoing open corrective cardiac surgery for congenital heart defects in Finland. Thymus tissue was collected as surgical resects that were removed during corrective cardiac surgery. Usage of V and J gene segments appeared to be biased in both the thymic and the peripheral blood repertoires. According to the related research, thymic TCR repertoires were highly overlapping among unrelated individuals. The study described the TCR alpha and beta repertoires in eight or nine infant thymus samples and a few matching peripheral blood samples. The cohort included about 6 male and a couple of female infants, with donor ages spanning 7 to 244 days. Thymocytes were released mechanically from tissue and stored at -70 °C as pellets of about 10-34 million cells. Genomic DNA was extracted from frozen cell pellets with a QIAsymphony instrument. The immunoSEQ multiplex PCR assay was used to amplify the TCRB and TCRAD loci from a standardized amount of quality-controlled genomic DNA. The amplicons covered the V(D)J region and were long enough to include the CDR3 and to identify the V and J genes. Amplicon sequencing was performed on an Illumina platform through the commercial immunoSEQ service. Primer bias and sequencing errors were corrected as previously described, and TCRAD and TCRB were defined on the basis of the IMGT database. The repertoires were analysed using immunoSEQ Analyzer 3.0 and VDJTools for basic statistics, V/J segment usage, diversity estimates, rarefaction and pairwise overlap. Diversity was estimated using the Chao1, ChaoE, Efron-Thisted, Shannon and inverse Simpson indices, and was also estimated on datasets down-sampled to the size of the smallest sample. Repertoire overlap was determined by strict matching of CDR3 nucleotide sequence, V gene and J gene, and Jaccard-based multidimensional scaling clustering was applied. On average, thymus samples yielded about 810,000 unique TCRB clonotypes, whereas blood samples yielded about 80,000.

The sequenced sample was thymocytes. The sequence links TRBV6-1 to TRBJ1-5; no D gene is confidently identified. This clonotype was sampled from a boy under two years old with a congenital heart defect. Donor details come from another sample of the same person, matched by shared clones. CDR3 reads: CASSESYCPGQPQHF. DNA sequence: TGTGCCAGCAGTGAATCCTATTGTCCAGGTCAGCCCCAGCATTTT.